One sample yielded the 16 T cell receptor beta chains listed below, sequenced in a study of shared clonotypes between healthy human individuals. Repertoires were generated with immunoSEQ multiplex PCR, while TCRdb's copy carries only in-frame clones and drops some. The top ten hold 10% of the sample, which has 150,000 to 200,000 clones, approximately 61% seen once. Sequenced material: memory CD4+ T cells sorted from blood. Subset indicated: CD45RA-negative fraction. The source of these receptors is a young man in good health.

The chain is built from TRBV7-3 and TRBJ2-5; tentatively, D is TRBD1 or TRBD2 (5 bases each). CDR3 length equals 14 residues. Trimming stripped 5 bases from V and 3 bases from J, with 13 bases between. Per germline, CDR1 SGHTA and CDR2 FQGTGA. CDR3 protein: CASSPGAAEETQYF. The CDR3 DNA reads TGTGCCAGCAGCCCCGGGGCGGCAGAAGAGACCCAGTACTTC.

The chain links TRBV7-4 to TRBJ2-1; D unclear. The germline V gene has CDR1 SGHVT and CDR2 SQSDAQ. This CDR3 comprises 17 residues. Trimming removed 4 bases from V and 4 bases from J, with 20 bases in between. This chain's CDR3 is CASSSTYPGREYNEQFF. CDR3 nucleotides: TGTGCCAGCAGCTCAACGTACCCCGGCCGAGAATACAATGAGCAGTTCTTC.

This clone was observed many times. The chain combines TRBV9 with TRBJ2-3; D gene ambiguous. Trimming pared 0 bases from V and 4 bases from J, leaving 3 bases between. The CDR3 is 12 amino acids. Per the germline V gene, CDR1 is SGDLS and CDR2 is YYNGEE. The CDR3 reads CASSVGSDTQYF. In DNA, the CDR3 is TGTGCCAGCAGCGTAGGGTCAGATACGCAGTATTTT.

This sequence joins TRBV30 and TRBJ1-1; 8 bases fit TRBD1. The germline V gene has CDR1 GTSNPN and CDR2 SVGIG (reference sequence). The CDR3 has 17 residues. V trimming: 1 base; J trimming: 5 bases; junction bases outside the gene matches: 15. CDR3 sequence: CAWSALRDRGVVTEAFF. Here the CDR3 DNA reads TGTGCCTGGAGTGCCCTCCGAGACAGGGGTGTAGTTACTGAAGCTTTCTTT.

The chain combines TRBV10-1 with TRBJ2-3; D remains unclear. The CDR3 length is 14 residues. V dropped 3 bases and J dropped 2 bases, with 9 bases sitting between them. CDR1 and CDR2 from the germline V gene are WNHNN and SYGVQD (reference sequence). The DNA for the CDR3 is TGCGCCAGCAGTGATGTTGGCTACACAGATACGCAGTATTTT. Encoded protein: CASSDVGYTDTQYF.

This clone has just one count. V and J are TRBV5-1 and TRBJ2-1; D ambiguous. Trimming stripped 3 bases from V and 2 bases from J, with 15 bases between. Germline V CDR1 and CDR2: SGHRS, YFSETQ. The length of the CDR3 is 16 residues. Here the CDR3 reads CASSSGPATAYNEQFF. DNA for the CDR3: TGCGCCAGCAGCTCCGGTCCCGCTACGGCCTACAATGAGCAGTTCTTC.

This clone was recorded only once. The rearrangement uses TRBV28 and TRBJ1-5; the D is unclear. Between the trimmed V and J ends, which lost 6 bases and 8 bases, there was a span of 8 bases. The CDR3 sequence is 11 residues long. CDR1 MDHEN and CDR2 SYDVKM come from the germline V gene. CDR3 residues: CASRKNEPQHF. The CDR3 nucleotides read TGTGCCAGCAGGAAAAATGAGCCCCAGCATTTT.

The rearrangement joins TRBV14 to TRBJ2-1; D not resolved. Germline V gene data show CDR1 as SGHDN and CDR2 as FVKESK. This CDR3 region has 11 residues. Trimming pared 4 bases from V and 10 bases from J, leaving 8 bases between. CDR3 sequence: CASSRVSEQFF. DNA for the CDR3: TGTGCCAGCAGCCGGGTGTCGGAGCAGTTCTTC.

The CDR3 is CASSLHEGAGEKLFF. DNA for the CDR3: TGTGCCAGCAGCTTACATGAGGGGGCGGGGGAAAAACTGTTTTTT. The chain combines TRBV11-2 with TRBJ1-4, with 7 nucleotides matching TRBD1. The CDR3 spans 15 residues. Germline CDR1 is SGHAT and CDR2 is FQNNGV. V dropped 2 bases and J dropped 8; count of bases not matched to a gene: 8. Drawing the rest from reference TRBV11-2 and TRBJ1-4, the complete variable domain is EAGVAQSPRYKIIEKRQSVAFWCNPISGHATLYWYQQILGQGPKLLIQFQNNGVVDDSQLPKDRFSAERLKGVDSTLKIQPAKLEDSAVYLCASSLHEGAGEKLFFGSGTQLSVL.

The rearrangement joins TRBV7-2 to TRBJ2-6, with D possibly matching TRBD1 (5 bases). Between the trimmed V and J ends, which lost 6 bases and 2 bases, there was a span of 11 bases. This CDR3 spans 15 amino acids. The germline V gene has CDR1 SGHTA and CDR2 FQGNSA. The CDR3 nucleotides are TGTGCCAGCAGAGCCAGGGCTGCTGGGGCCAACGTCCTGACTTTC. It codes for CASRARAAGANVLTF.

This clone was recorded only once. The CDR3 sequence is CASSISLANEKLFF. DNA for the CDR3: TGTGCCAGTAGTATTTCACTCGCTAATGAAAAACTGTTTTTT. V and J are TRBV19 and TRBJ1-4; no reliable D call. CDR3 size: 14 residues. The V end lost 3 bases, the J end lost 3 bases, and 8 bases lay between the germline ends. CDR1 is LNHDA, CDR2 SQIVND, per germline (reference sequence).

The J gene is TRBJ2-1, the V gene TRBV7-2; 9 bases are shared with TRBD2. Germline V gives CDR1 SGHTA, CDR2 FQGNSA. Germline trimming cut 2 bases from V and 2 bases from J; bases unmatched to any gene: 4. The CDR3 extends over 16 amino acids. CDR3 sequence (DNA): TGTGCCAGCAGCTTACATCGGACTAGCGCCTACAATGAGCAGTTCTTC. It translates to CASSLHRTSAYNEQFF.

This clone was picked up a small number of times. This chain joins TRBV2 and TRBJ1-5; D not certain. Germline lookup yields CDR1 SNHLY and CDR2 FYNNEI. Trimming cost V 8 bases and J 4 bases, with 6 bases left between them. The CDR3 has 11 amino acids. The CDR3 sequence: CASGINQPQHF. The CDR3 DNA follows: TGTGCCAGCGGAATAAATCAGCCCCAGCATTTT.

Only one count was recorded for this clone. V usage is TRBV7-3 and J usage is TRBJ2-1, with 10 bases matching TRBD2. The CDR3 contains 15 residues. V was clipped by 4 bases and J by 3 bases; unmatched bases: 3. The germline V gene encodes CDR1 SGHTA and CDR2 FQGTGA. The CDR3 region is CASSSSSGGYNEQFF. The CDR3 DNA reads TGTGCCAGCAGCTCATCTAGCGGGGGCTACAATGAGCAGTTCTTC. The variable domain in full, with the rest retrieved from reference TRBV7-3 and TRBJ2-1, is GAGVSQTPSNKVTEKGKYVELRCDPISGHTALYWYRQSLGQGPEFLIYFQGTGAADDSGLPNDRFFAVRPEGSVSTLKIQRTERGDSAVYLCASSSSSGGYNEQFFGPGTRLTVL.

This sequence joins TRBV7-3 and TRBJ2-1; tentatively, D is TRBD1 (6 bases). The CDR3 consists of 15 residues. Trimming took 2 bases from V and 4 from J, leaving 12 bases between them. Germline CDR1 is SGHTA and CDR2 is FQGTGA. CDR3 sequence reads: CASSLGDTKYNEQFF. In nucleotides, the CDR3 is TGTGCCAGCAGCTTAGGGGACACCAAATACAATGAGCAGTTCTTC.

Only a few counts were recorded for this clone. This sequence joins TRBV5-4 and TRBJ1-4; D is ambiguous. V gave up 5 bases and J gave up 6 bases, with 11 bases separating them. In germline, CDR1 is SGHNT, CDR2 YYREEE (reference sequence). The CDR3 consists of 13 residues. CDR3 sequence: CASSQWAHEKLFF. Written as DNA, the CDR3 is TGTGCCAGCAGTCAGTGGGCCCATGAAAAACTGTTTTTT.